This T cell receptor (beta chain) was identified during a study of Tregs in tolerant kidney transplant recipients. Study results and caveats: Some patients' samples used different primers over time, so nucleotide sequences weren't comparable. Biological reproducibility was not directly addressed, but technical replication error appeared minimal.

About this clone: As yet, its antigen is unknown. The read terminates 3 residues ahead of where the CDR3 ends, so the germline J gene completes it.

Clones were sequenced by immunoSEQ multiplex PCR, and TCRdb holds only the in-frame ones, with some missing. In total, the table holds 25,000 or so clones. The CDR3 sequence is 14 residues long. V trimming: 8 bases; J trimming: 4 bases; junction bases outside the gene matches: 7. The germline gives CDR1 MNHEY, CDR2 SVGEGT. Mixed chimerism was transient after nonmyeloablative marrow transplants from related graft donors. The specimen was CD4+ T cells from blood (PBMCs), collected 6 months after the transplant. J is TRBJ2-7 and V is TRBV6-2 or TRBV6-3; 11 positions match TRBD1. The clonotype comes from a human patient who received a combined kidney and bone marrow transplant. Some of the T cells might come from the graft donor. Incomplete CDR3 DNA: TGTGCCAGCTCCGGGACAGGGGGGATGTACGAG. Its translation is CASSGTGGMYE. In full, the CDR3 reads CASSGTGGMYEQYF.